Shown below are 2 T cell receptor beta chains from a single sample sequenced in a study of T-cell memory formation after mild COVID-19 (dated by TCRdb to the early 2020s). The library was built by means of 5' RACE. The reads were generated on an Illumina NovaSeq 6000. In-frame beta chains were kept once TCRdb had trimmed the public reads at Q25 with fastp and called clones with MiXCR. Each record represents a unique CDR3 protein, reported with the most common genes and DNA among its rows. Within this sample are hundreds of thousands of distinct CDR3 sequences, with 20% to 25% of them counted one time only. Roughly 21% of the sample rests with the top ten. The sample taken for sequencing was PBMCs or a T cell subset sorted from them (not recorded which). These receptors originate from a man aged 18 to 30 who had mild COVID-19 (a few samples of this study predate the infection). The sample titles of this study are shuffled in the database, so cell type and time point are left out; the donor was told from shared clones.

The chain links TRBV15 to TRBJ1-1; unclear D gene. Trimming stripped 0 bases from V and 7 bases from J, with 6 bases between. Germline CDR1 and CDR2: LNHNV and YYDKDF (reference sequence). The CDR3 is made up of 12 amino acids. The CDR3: CATSRDRGEAFF. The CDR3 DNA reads TGTGCCACCAGCAGAGATCGGGGTGAAGCTTTCTTT.

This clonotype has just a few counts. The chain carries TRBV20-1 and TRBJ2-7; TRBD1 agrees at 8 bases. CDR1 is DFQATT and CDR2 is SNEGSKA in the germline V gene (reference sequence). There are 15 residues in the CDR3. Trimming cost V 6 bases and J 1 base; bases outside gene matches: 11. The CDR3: CSAVPGTGLSYEQYF. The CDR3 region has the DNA TGCAGTGCAGTCCCCGGGACAGGTCTTTCCTACGAGCAGTACTTC.